This TCR beta chain was recovered during a study of vaccination and CD4 T cells after COVID-19. Once obtained from cultured CD4+ T cells, the DNA was sequenced using the Oncomine TCR Beta short-read assay. Each CDR3 protein gets one entry after TCRdb re-called the PCR reads with MiXCR. The sample records fewer than 25,000 distinct CDR3 sequences, about 40% being singletons. The CDR3 is made up of 14 amino acids. Germline assignment: CDR1 KGHSH and CDR2 LQKENI. Trimming removed 0 bases at V and 5 bases at J, with 10 bases between. Treatment: approximately 10-day PBMC culture with coronavirus spike peptide pools or control peptides (ViraFEST assay). This clonotype came up a few times. Its antigen remains unknown.

The chain recombines TRBV18 with TRBJ2-5; D may be TRBD1 or TRBD2 (6 bases each). The source material was CD4+ T cells from blood, cultured in vitro. This receptor was taken from a human donor who had recovered from COVID-19. CDR3 in amino acids: CASSPPWGAETQYF. The CDR3 DNA reads TGTGCCAGCTCACCACCCTGGGGGGCGGAGACCCAGTACTTC.